This T cell receptor (beta chain) was recovered during a study of cytomegalovirus exposure and HLA in healthy donors. Notes on the study in general: Investigators reported 150 to 200 TCR beta chains as tied to cytomegalovirus. In all likelihood, a cluster of highly shared sequence variants was a sequencing artifact.

A remark on this clone: Its antigen is still unknown.

The trim removed 1 base at V and 7 bases at J, leaving 5 bases unmatched. The CDR3 totals 15 residues. The germline gives CDR1 SGHTA, CDR2 FQGNSA. This PCR relied on a set of 60 Vbeta primers and 13 Jbeta primers. Authors' data handling: Counted up in a later analysis, unique TCR beta chains came to 65 million to 80 million, with about 10 million shared. Sequencing was performed with immunoSEQ multiplex PCR; in TCRdb, only in-frame clones are kept and a portion is missing. V and J calls plus clone size are reproduced from that table; the DNA served to infer D and trimming. The repertoire includes 100,000 to 150,000 clones, approximately 78% of them detected once, and approximately 6% sits in the top ten.

The sample taken for sequencing was PBMCs. The chain employs TRBV7-2 and TRBJ2-3; 10 nucleotides agree with TRBD2. The clonotype originates from a woman between 40 and 55 years old in good health and CMV-seronegative. The CDR3 bases are TGTGCCAGCAGCTTAGAACTAGCGGGAACTTATACGCAGTATTTT. It is translated as CASSLELAGTYTQYF.